These 19 T cell receptor beta chains came from one sample sequenced in a study of identical twins. One entry per CDR3 protein results from TCRdb running MiXCR on the 5' RACE reads. The sample consists of 450,000 to 650,000 distinct CDR3 sequences, 9.6% of them appearing once. The same sample was also used in a study of yellow fever vaccine responses in identical twins.

Sequencing was done on a sample of PBMCs. The receptors come from a young woman in good health.

This clonotype showed up just a few times. V gene TRBV6-1 combines with J gene TRBJ2-7; D might be TRBD2 (5 bases). Trimming removed 8 bases at V and 2 bases at J, with 13 bases between. Germline V gives CDR1 MNHNS, CDR2 SASEGT. CDR3 length: 13 residues. Here the CDR3 reads CASLEEETYEQYF. CDR3 DNA sequence: TGTGCCAGCCTGGAGGAGGAGACCTACGAGCAGTACTTC.

This clonotype was detected only a few times. The chain couples TRBV6-5 to TRBJ2-3, with D possibly being TRBD2 (5 bases). The ends were cut back, 0 bases at V and 6 bases at J, with 10 bases in the middle. CDR1 MNHEY and CDR2 SVGAGI come from the germline V gene. This CDR3 is built from 14 residues. The CDR3 DNA sequence: TGTGCCAGCAGTTACTCCACACTAGACGATACGCAGTATTTT. Amino acids: CASSYSTLDDTQYF.

This chain links TRBV6-2 or TRBV6-3 with TRBJ2-5; D is undetermined. CDR1 and CDR2 from the germline V gene are MNHEY and SVGEGT. V was trimmed by 10 bases and J by 1 base, leaving 16 bases between them. The CDR3 covers 14 residues. The CDR3 spells CATEPIGLQETQYF. The CDR3 DNA is TGTGCCACCGAGCCTATAGGGCTCCAAGAGACCCAGTACTTC.

This clonotype was seen a few times. The V and J genes are TRBV7-9 and TRBJ2-5, with D unclear. The germline gives CDR1 SEHNR, CDR2 FQNEAQ (reference sequence). V was cut by 4 bases and J by 4 bases, with 7 bases left in between. This CDR3 is 12 amino acids long. The CDR3 spells CASSYVPETQYF. For the CDR3, the DNA is TGTGCCAGCAGCTATGTCCCAGAGACCCAGTACTTC.

Ten or more counts support this clonotype. The genes are TRBV12-3 or TRBV12-4 and TRBJ2-7, with 14 bases lining up with TRBD2. The CDR3 totals 15 residues. The V gene end was trimmed by 4 bases and the J gene end by 13 bases; junction bases not matched to a gene: 12. The CDR3 protein is CASSSAVGLAGEFYF. The CDR3 nucleotides read TGTGCCAGCAGTTCGGCCGTGGGACTAGCGGGAGAGTTCTACTTC.

This clonotype was detected only a few times. The J gene is TRBJ2-7, the V gene TRBV10-2; D not resolved. The germline V and J ends were trimmed by 1 base and 5 bases, with 3 bases remaining between them. CDR1 WSHSY and CDR2 SAAADI come from the germline V gene. The CDR3 is made up of 11 amino acids. CDR3 nucleotides: TGCGCCAGCAGTGAGTACAACGAGCAGTACTTC. Protein: CASSEYNEQYF.

J is TRBJ1-5 and V is TRBV6-5; D is unclear. Germline assignment: CDR1 MNHEY and CDR2 SVGAGI. V was pared by 0 bases and J by 6 bases, with 6 bases between. This CDR3 is built from 13 residues. CDR3 loop: CASSYSEGQPQHF. CDR3 DNA: TGTGCCAGCAGTTACTCGGAGGGTCAGCCCCAGCATTTT.

This chain joins TRBV29-1 and TRBJ2-1; D remains ambiguous. CDR1 and CDR2 from the germline V gene are SQVTM and ANQGSEA. Trimming removed 0 bases from V and 5 bases from J, with 8 bases in between. The CDR3 sequence is 13 residues long. CDR3 in DNA: TGCAGCGTTGAAGAATGGACCCACAATGAGCAGTTCTTC. This codes for CSVEEWTHNEQFF.

This clonotype has ten or more counts. The V gene is TRBV7-6, the J gene TRBJ2-7; D is unresolved. In germline, CDR1 is SGHVS, CDR2 FNYEAQ. The CDR3 covers 12 residues. Trimming removed 5 bases at V and 3 bases at J, with 8 bases between. The CDR3 DNA is TGTGCCAGCAGCGACGACATCTACGAGCAGTACTTC. Its translation: CASSDDIYEQYF.

This rearrangement joins TRBV29-1 to TRBJ2-1; the match to TRBD2 covers 12 bases. Germline V lookup: CDR1 SQVTM, CDR2 ANQGSEA. The V and J ends lost 1 base and 3 bases, in that order; junction bases with no gene match: 4. The CDR3 length is 16 residues. The CDR3 region has the DNA TGCAGCGTTGAAGGACTAGCGGGAGAATTCTACAATGAGCAGTTCTTC. Translation: CSVEGLAGEFYNEQFF.

This clonotype was picked up many times. This sequence joins TRBV4-2 and TRBJ2-1, with 15 bases matching TRBD2. V was pared by 4 bases and J by 6 bases, with 7 bases of the junction left unmatched. CDR3 length: 17 amino acids. Germline CDR1 is LGHNA and CDR2 is YNFKEQ. CDR3 nucleotides: TGTGCCAGCAGCCCGCGGACTAGCGGGAGGGAGGGCAATGAGCAGTTCTTC. This encodes CASSPRTSGREGNEQFF.

This chain joins TRBV11-2 and TRBJ2-1; TRBD1 agrees at 9 bases. CDR3 size: 15 residues. The ends lost 5 bases at V and 8 bases at J; junction bases unmatched: 10. The V gene's germline CDR1 is SGHAT and CDR2 FQNNGV. The CDR3 protein is CASSPMGTGTDEQFF. In DNA, the CDR3 is TGTGCCAGCAGCCCTATGGGGACAGGGACGGATGAGCAGTTCTTC.

In this sample, this clonotype turned up a few times. This chain links TRBV29-1 with TRBJ2-3; TRBD1 matches 7 bases. Germline V gene sequence: CDR1 SQVTM, CDR2 ANQGSEA. V was clipped by 3 bases and J by 5 bases; unmatched bases: 8. CDR3 size: 14 residues. This CDR3 reads CSVDPTGIVDTQYF. The DNA for the CDR3 is TGCAGCGTTGACCCGACAGGGATCGTAGATACGCAGTATTTT.

The chain links TRBV28 to TRBJ2-7; 12 positions match TRBD1. Losses at the gene ends were 6 bases for V and 3 bases for J; bases not matched to a gene: 9. Germline-derived CDR1 and CDR2 are MDHEN and SYDVKM. CDR3 size: 16 residues. DNA of the CDR3: TGTGCCAGCAGAACGAACCGGGACAGGGGGCTCTACGAGCAGTACTTC. Its translation is CASRTNRDRGLYEQYF.

The V call is TRBV20-1, the J call TRBJ2-5; TRBD2 matches at 7 bases. The CDR3 is made up of 15 amino acids. Per germline, CDR1 DFQATT and CDR2 SNEGSKA (reference sequence). V shed 6 bases and J 1 base; nucleotides not matched to a gene: 11. CDR3 nucleotides: TGCAGTGCCATCGCAGCGGGGTCTGGCCAAGAGACCCAGTACTTC. It encodes CSAIAAGSGQETQYF.

This clonotype was observed a handful of times. V gene TRBV29-1 combines with J gene TRBJ2-6; a weak D match, TRBD1 (6 bases). Trimming shortened V by 1 base and J by 4 bases, and 11 bases separated the two germline ends. Germline CDR1 reads SQVTM; CDR2 reads ANQGSEA. The CDR3 sequence is 15 residues long. DNA of the CDR3: TGCAGCGTTGAAGCTGCAGGGGCGGGGGCCAACGTCCTGACTTTC. This gives the protein CSVEAAGAGANVLTF.

This chain connects TRBV7-8 to TRBJ2-1; D perhaps matches TRBD2 (5 bases). Germline V gene lookup returns CDR1 SGHVS and CDR2 FQNEAQ. The CDR3 contains 14 residues. V lost 3 bases to trimming and J lost 8 bases, with 14 bases between them. CDR3: CASSFGPGMDEQFF. CDR3 nucleotide sequence: TGTGCCAGCAGCTTCGGCCCGGGAATGGATGAGCAGTTCTTC.

The CDR3 DNA sequence: TGCGCCAGCAGTGAGGCAGGAGTCAACTCTGGGGCCAACGTCCTGACTTTC. The encoded protein is CASSEAGVNSGANVLTF. V gene TRBV10-2 combines with J gene TRBJ2-6; D is unresolved. The V and J ends lost 2 bases and 0 bases respectively, with 11 bases between them. The CDR3 length is 17 residues. CDR1 and CDR2 (germline): WSHSY, SAAADI.

This clonotype was found many times. CDR3 amino acids: CSARGGGEQYF. The CDR3 DNA sequence: TGCAGTGCCCGGGGGGGGGGCGAGCAGTACTTC. This chain links TRBV20-1 with TRBJ2-7, with 8 bases fitting TRBD2. The ends lost 6 bases at V and 6 bases at J; junction bases unmatched: 4. CDR1 is DFQATT, CDR2 SNEGSKA, per germline (reference sequence). This CDR3 has 11 residues.